A selection of T cell receptor beta chains follows, all from one sample in a study of shared clonotypes between healthy human individuals. Sequencing was performed with immunoSEQ multiplex PCR; in TCRdb, only in-frame clones are kept and a portion is missing. This repertoire shows over a million clones, 70% to 80% found once; its top ten account for about 1.5%. The sequenced sample was memory CD4+ T cells sorted from blood. Source of these receptors: a man aged 18 to 30 in good health. Each CDR3 is given without its conserved first and last residue. The order of the fields is V gene, CDR3 protein.

>TRBV6-9
ARSLADTGELF
>TRBV2
ASSPRGRESDTIY
>TRBV27
ASSLSGTSGTQTPQY
>TRBV7-2
ASSLASRPGETQY
>TRBV7-9
ASSSPGQGADGYT
>TRBV5-5
ASSSSSSPGRYYSNSPLH
>TRBV11-2
ASSRGPVIAQTQY
>TRBV2
ASKRAGPSEGYT
>TRBV7-2
ASSLTGYTEAF
>TRBV2
ASSAGKSYEQY
>TRBV7-2
ASSLEDRRYYGYT